The T cell receptor beta chain under discussion was sequenced for a study of blood T cell repertoires in COVID-19. In the study overall: Both acute and convalescent COVID-19 samples were obtained from the United States, Italy and Spain. PBMCs, B-cell-depleted T cells, or T cells were the source of the cDNA or gDNA that made up the material.

The CDR3 has 13 residues. The germline V gene has CDR1 GTSNPN and CDR2 SVGIG (reference sequence). V lost 3 bases, J lost 4 bases, and 12 bases lay in between. Original processing notes: Scientists estimated how many nucleated cells there were by amplifying reference gene primers. The protocol was immunoSEQ multiplex PCR, while the TCRdb copy is restricted to in-frame clones and leaves out a portion. V and J calls and clone size follow that table, whereas D and trimming were derived from the DNA. In the table there are 150,000 to 200,000 clones, 70% to 90% of which are singletons. The receptor was isolated from a man in his 60s with acute or convalescent COVID-19. Sequenced input: peripheral blood. J is TRBJ1-2 and V is TRBV30, with D unclear. In nucleotides, the CDR3 is TGTGCCTGGAGGCAGTTCGCTTTCTATGGCTACACCTTC. This gives the protein CAWRQFAFYGYTF. The whole variable domain, filled in from reference TRBV30 and TRBJ1-2, reads SQTIHQWPATLVQPVGSPLSLECTVEGTSNPNLYWYRQAAGRGLQLLFYSVGIGQISSEVPQNLSASRPQDRQFILSSKKLLLSDSGFYLCAWRQFAFYGYTFGSGTRLTVV.